This T cell receptor (beta chain) emerged from a study of long-term antiretroviral therapy in people with HIV. Findings and limits, study-wide: When set beside controls, HIV repertoires had CDR3 length ranges that were narrower. All blood samples came from the years 2004 to 2017, possibly under older ART regimens.

The assay used was immunoSEQ (version v3.0), run at survey level. Generated by immunoSEQ multiplex PCR, the TCRdb table keeps only in-frame clones and is missing some. This sample has tens of thousands of clones, with roughly 90% found just once. Germline V gene lookup returns CDR1 SGHRS and CDR2 YFSETQ. CDR3 length: 17 amino acids. V lost 4 bases to trimming and J lost 6 bases; unmatched junction nucleotides: 16. For each donor, at least one pre-ART and at least two post-ART PBMC samples were available. Only one count was recorded for this clone. Its antigen is unidentified. This specimen consisted of unsorted PBMCs, obtained 2 years after starting antiretroviral therapy. This chain joins TRBV5-1 and TRBJ2-7, with TRBD2 matching over 10 bases. This receptor was obtained from a man aged 45-60 years with HIV. The CDR3 coding sequence is TGCGCCAGCAGCCCGACCCCTAGCGGGAGTTACAATAGCGAGCAGTACTTC. Translation gives CASSPTPSGSYNSEQYF.